This T cell receptor (beta chain) comes out of a study of blood T cell repertoires in COVID-19. Study summary: PBMCs, B-cell-depleted T cells, or T cells were the source of the cDNA or gDNA that made up the material.

Participants were aged roughly 18 to 90 years, lived in roughly 23 US areas, and enrolled virtually. In germline, CDR1 is SGHVS, CDR2 FQNEAQ. Trimming took 5 bases from V and 1 from J, leaving 14 bases between them. CDR3 length: 15 amino acids. TCRdb's table, derived via immunoSEQ multiplex PCR, lists solely in-frame clones and lacks some. The repertoire holds 250,000 to 350,000 clones, 85% to 90% seen once, with roughly 1.5% in the top ten. The sequenced sample was PBMCs or T cells enriched from blood (not recorded which). The V and J genes are TRBV7-8 and TRBJ1-2; no clear D. This receptor was obtained from a woman aged 18 to 35 with acute COVID-19. CDR3 sequence: CASSEHRGVNYGYTF. The CDR3 DNA follows: TGTGCCAGCAGCGAACACCGGGGAGTTAACTATGGCTACACCTTC.